What follows are 12 T cell receptor beta chains derived from one specimen sequenced in a study of cytomegalovirus exposure and HLA in healthy donors. PCR primers comprised 60 Vbeta and 13 Jbeta primers. TCRdb keeps only in-frame clones here, not all; method: immunoSEQ multiplex PCR. The sample shows some 100,000 clones, 74% of them seen only once. Source material: PBMCs. Receptors originate from a human donor in good health.

This chain links TRBV7-8 with TRBJ1-3; D perhaps matches TRBD1 (6 bases). CDR3 length equals 19 residues. CDR1 is SGHVS, CDR2 FQNEAQ, per germline. The V and J ends lost 4 bases and 0 bases respectively, with 22 bases between them. The CDR3 DNA is TGTGCCAGCAGCTCCCTCCCCCGCCGGGGGGGACACTCTGGAAACACCATATATTTT. Its translation: CASSSLPRRGGHSGNTIYF.

This rearrangement joins TRBV5-6 to TRBJ1-5, with 7 bases identical to TRBD1. The V and J ends lost 6 bases and 2 bases, in that order; junction bases with no gene match: 5. This CDR3 is built from 14 residues. Germline CDR1 is SGHDT and CDR2 is YYEEEE. The CDR3 here is CASTHRGGNQPQHF. CDR3 coding DNA: TGTGCCAGCACCCACAGGGGCGGCAATCAGCCCCAGCATTTT.

The chain combines TRBV6-5 with TRBJ2-5; maybe TRBD2 (5 bases). V lost 2 bases, J lost 4 bases, and 14 bases lay in between. There are 15 residues in the CDR3. Germline V gene sequence: CDR1 MNHEY, CDR2 SVGAGI. The CDR3 bases are TGTGCCAGCAGTTACAGAGACTACTTCGGAGAGACCCAGTACTTC. Translated, it gives CASSYRDYFGETQYF.

The chain carries TRBV7-9 and TRBJ2-5, with 12 bases matching TRBD2. The CDR3 has 18 amino acids. The V and J ends lost 2 bases and 2 bases, in that order; junction bases with no gene match: 9. Germline-derived CDR1 and CDR2 are SEHNR and FQNEAQ (reference sequence). CDR3 sequence reads: CASSLPGLAGRGQETQYF. CDR3 coding DNA: TGTGCCAGCAGCTTACCTGGACTAGCGGGGAGAGGGCAAGAGACCCAGTACTTC.

This clone was counted only a few times. The CDR3 nucleotides are TGCGCCAGCAGCCAAGCCCGGACTAACACAGATACGCAGTATTTT. The encoded protein is CASSQARTNTDTQYF. The chain joins TRBV4-1 to TRBJ2-3; a possible D gene is TRBD2 (6 bases). V lost 1 base and J 2 bases, leaving 10 bases between the germline ends. Looked up from germline, CDR1 is MGHRA and CDR2 is YSYEKL. The CDR3 loop spans 15 amino acids.

The chain recombines TRBV10-3 with TRBJ2-7; 15 nucleotides align to TRBD2. The V gene's germline CDR1 is ENHRY and CDR2 SYGVKD. V was clipped by 4 bases and J by 6 bases; unmatched bases: 1. CDR3 size: 14 residues. DNA for the CDR3: TGTGCCATCAGTGCGGGACTAGCGGGAGGCGAGCAGTACTTC. It translates to CAISAGLAGGEQYF.

V usage is TRBV28 and J usage is TRBJ2-6; D might be TRBD2 (6 bases). Per germline, CDR1 MDHEN and CDR2 SYDVKM. CDR3 length equals 17 residues. V shed 4 bases and J shed 0 bases, with 13 bases lying between them. CDR3 sequence (DNA): TGTGCCAGCAGTTATGGGGGGTTGGGCTCTGGGGCCAACGTCCTGACTTTC. Translated: CASSYGGLGSGANVLTF.

This rearrangement joins TRBV5-5 to TRBJ2-3; D unclear. This CDR3 region has 12 residues. Trimming cost V 4 bases and J 6 bases, with 9 bases left between them. Germline CDR1 SGHKS, CDR2 YYEKEE (reference sequence). Written as DNA, the CDR3 is TGTGCCAGCAGCATTTCCCGGGATACGCAGTATTTT. This sequence encodes CASSISRDTQYF.

The CDR3 DNA reads as TGTGCCAGCAGTTTGGGACAGGGATTTCGCACTGAAGCTTTCTTT. Translating it yields CASSLGQGFRTEAFF. The chain carries TRBV28 and TRBJ1-1, with 9 positions matching TRBD1. The germline V gene has CDR1 MDHEN and CDR2 SYDVKM. This CDR3 contains 15 residues. V shed 3 bases and J 4 bases; nucleotides not matched to a gene: 6.

This chain links TRBV10-3 with TRBJ2-2, with 13 bases fitting TRBD2. CDR1 ENHRY and CDR2 SYGVKD come from the germline V gene. The CDR3 consists of 15 residues. The V and J ends lost 7 bases and 4 bases, in that order; junction bases with no gene match: 3. The CDR3, as DNA: TGTGCCATCAAGGGGACTAGCGGGGCCACCGGGGAGCTGTTTTTT. Its translation is CAIKGTSGATGELFF.

The rearrangement uses TRBV6-1 and TRBJ1-3; D gene unclear. V was shortened by 6 bases and J by 0 bases, with 9 bases between the two germline ends. CDR3 length: 14 amino acids. Germline values: CDR1 MNHNS, CDR2 SASEGT. CDR3 sequence reads: CASRKEVSGNTIYF. The CDR3 region has the DNA TGTGCCAGCAGGAAAGAGGTCTCTGGAAACACCATATATTTT.

The chain recombines TRBV5-1 with TRBJ1-2, with D hard to call. The CDR3 extends over 13 amino acids. Germline CDR1 and CDR2: SGHRS and YFSETQ. V dropped 4 bases and J dropped 4 bases, with 11 bases sitting between them. For the CDR3, the DNA is TGCGCCAGCAGCCTTAGAGAGCCCTATGGCTACACCTTC. Amino acids: CASSLREPYGYTF.